A single sample is the source of the 24 T cell receptor beta chains below, sequenced in a study of blood T cells in healthy people across ages. The use of a sample-barcoded 5' primer and a J-beta primer mix characterized a second PCR of about 7 to 12 cycles. TCRdb analysed the 5' RACE reads with MiXCR anew, one entry per CDR3 protein. The sample has some 730,000 distinct CDR3 sequences, approximately 21% seen once. Sequenced input: blood. These receptors all stem from a man between 65 and 79 years old in good health.

This clonotype has just a few counts. The chain employs TRBV4-2 and TRBJ2-3; 7 nucleotides agree with TRBD2. V lost 6 bases, J lost 4 bases, and 7 bases stayed unmatched. The CDR3 runs to 14 residues. Germline loops: CDR1 LGHNA, CDR2 YNFKEQ. The CDR3 DNA reads as TGTGCCAGCAGTAGACTGGGAGGGTCAGATACGCAGTATTTT. Its translation is CASSRLGGSDTQYF.

This clonotype occurred a few times. The chain uses TRBV11-2 and TRBJ2-3; D may be TRBD1 (6 bases). This CDR3 contains 15 residues. Germline V CDR1 and CDR2: SGHAT, FQNNGV. Trimming pared 5 bases from V and 1 base from J, leaving 13 bases between. The CDR3 DNA follows: TGTGCCAGCAGCCTCTGGACAGTGGGCACAGATACGCAGTATTTT. Translating it yields CASSLWTVGTDTQYF. Combining the CDR3 with reference TRBV11-2 and TRBJ2-3 gives the whole variable domain EAGVAQSPRYKIIEKRQSVAFWCNPISGHATLYWYQQILGQGPKLLIQFQNNGVVDDSQLPKDRFSAERLKGVDSTLKIQPAKLEDSAVYLCASSLWTVGTDTQYFGPGTRLTVL.

This rearrangement joins TRBV20-1 to TRBJ1-2; no clear D. Between the trimmed V and J ends, which lost 5 bases and 5 bases, there was a span of 15 bases. Germline-derived CDR1 and CDR2 are DFQATT and SNEGSKA (reference sequence). CDR3 length equals 13 residues. The CDR3 loop reads CSAGRIPLYGYTF. In DNA, the CDR3 is TGCAGTGCTGGCAGAATACCTTTATATGGCTACACCTTC.

V and J are TRBV29-1 and TRBJ2-3, with D possibly being TRBD1 (5 bases). Trimming left V 0 bases short and J 9 bases short, with 7 bases between. Germline CDR1 SQVTM, CDR2 ANQGSEA. The CDR3 totals 11 residues. In nucleotides, the CDR3 is TGCAGCGTTGAAGATCCAGGGACGCAGTATTTT. It specifies CSVEDPGTQYF.

There are a few counts of this clonotype. The chain uses TRBV6-2 or TRBV6-3 and TRBJ2-5; D might be TRBD1 (6 bases). The assigned J gene may be wrong: the sequence end matches TRBJ2-1 better. The germline CDR1 and CDR2 sequences are MNHEY and SVGEGT. This CDR3 has 13 residues. CDR3: CASTDPGVNEQFF. The CDR3 DNA is TGTGCCAGCACTGATCCAGGGGTCAATGAGCAGTTCTTC.

The chain couples TRBV20-1 to TRBJ1-1, with 8 bases that match TRBD1. CDR1 and CDR2 (germline): DFQATT, SNEGSKA (reference sequence). V lost 3 bases, J lost 3 bases, and 15 bases stayed unmatched. The CDR3 sequence is 17 residues long. The CDR3 DNA sequence: TGCAGTGCTAGGGATACCGGAGGACAGGGCATGGACACTGAAGCTTTCTTT. Protein sequence: CSARDTGGQGMDTEAFF.

The genes are TRBV11-3 and TRBJ2-3, with D possibly matching TRBD2 (6 bases). Germline V gives CDR1 SGHNT, CDR2 YENEEA. There are 15 residues in the CDR3. V lost 4 bases and J lost 0, with 11 bases in between. DNA of the CDR3: TGTGCCAGCAGCTCTTGGGGGACTAGCACAGATACGCAGTATTTT. This codes for CASSSWGTSTDTQYF.

V gene TRBV24-1 combines with J gene TRBJ2-1, with 10 bases identical to TRBD1. Losses at the gene ends were 4 bases for V and 7 bases for J; bases not matched to a gene: 6. Germline CDR1 is KGHDR and CDR2 is SFDVKD. The CDR3 is 15 amino acids. This chain's CDR3 is CATSEWDRGYNEQFF. CDR3 DNA sequence: TGTGCCACCAGTGAATGGGACAGGGGATATAATGAGCAGTTCTTC.

This clonotype showed up just a few times. The chain has TRBV15 and TRBJ2-3, with 11 bases matching TRBD2. J was trimmed by 5 bases and V by 1 base; bases with no gene match: 8. This CDR3 spans 17 amino acids. Germline V gene sequence: CDR1 LNHNV, CDR2 YYDKDF (reference sequence). The CDR3 is CATSRGLAGGYGDTQYF. The CDR3, as DNA: TGTGCCACCAGCAGAGGGCTAGCGGGAGGTTATGGAGATACGCAGTATTTT.

The chain has TRBV4-2 and TRBJ2-2; TRBD1 or TRBD2 may be the D gene (6 bases each). The germline V gene encodes CDR1 LGHNA and CDR2 YNFKEQ. The V end lost 1 base, the J end lost 5 bases, and 14 bases lay between the germline ends. This CDR3 region has 16 residues. The CDR3 here is CASSQGWGAGTGELFF. The CDR3 nucleotides read TGTGCCAGCAGCCAAGGTTGGGGGGCCGGAACCGGGGAGCTGTTTTTT.

The chain couples TRBV15 to TRBJ1-2, with D unresolved. The length of the CDR3 is 13 residues. The germline V gene encodes CDR1 LNHNV and CDR2 YYDKDF (reference sequence). V lost 6 bases to trimming and J lost 3 bases, with 11 bases between them. The CDR3 coding sequence is TGTGCCACCAGTGCAGGCCTCGACTATGGCTACACCTTC. Residues: CATSAGLDYGYTF.

V is TRBV5-1 and J is TRBJ2-7, with TRBD1 matching 10 bases. V lost 3 bases and J lost 6; bases outside the gene matches: 6. Germline CDR1 reads SGHRS; CDR2 reads YFSETQ. The CDR3 totals 14 residues. For the CDR3, the DNA is TGCGCCAGCAGCTCCGGGACAGGGGTTGGCGAGCAGTACTTC. Translated, it gives CASSSGTGVGEQYF.

The chain is built from TRBV27 and TRBJ2-1; D might be TRBD2 (6 bases). This CDR3 has 19 residues. V lost 3 bases, J lost 0 bases, and 21 bases lay in between. The germline V gene encodes CDR1 MNHEY and CDR2 SMNVEV (reference sequence). CDR3 region: CASSLGDGRASSSYNEQFF. The CDR3 DNA reads as TGTGCCAGCAGTTTGGGGGACGGGAGAGCGAGTAGCTCCTACAATGAGCAGTTCTTC.

The gene calls are TRBV7-9 and TRBJ2-1, with 7 bases that match TRBD2. Germline CDR1 is SEHNR and CDR2 is FQNEAQ (reference sequence). The length of the CDR3 is 15 residues. With V trimmed by 5 bases and J by 4 bases, 8 bases remained unmatched. This CDR3 is CASSRRASGYNEQFF. CDR3 nucleotides: TGTGCCAGCAGCCGCCGGGCTAGCGGATACAATGAGCAGTTCTTC.

J is TRBJ2-5 and V is TRBV10-3; D tentatively reads TRBD1 or TRBD2 (5 bases each). V shed 8 bases and J shed 2 bases, with 9 bases lying between them. The CDR3 is made up of 12 amino acids. Germline V gives CDR1 ENHRY, CDR2 SYGVKD. Written as DNA, the CDR3 is TGTGCCATCGGGGACGGACAAGAGACCCAGTACTTC. This translates into CAIGDGQETQYF.

This clonotype has just a few counts. The chain joins TRBV10-2 to TRBJ1-5; D is unclear. Per the germline V gene, CDR1 is WSHSY and CDR2 is SAAADI. V lost 5 bases to trimming and J lost 4 bases, with 15 bases between them. This CDR3 is 15 amino acids long. The CDR3 protein is CASSLGSFVNQPQHF. In DNA, the CDR3 is TGCGCCAGCAGTTTGGGGTCGTTCGTAAATCAGCCCCAGCATTTT.

There are many counts of this clonotype. V is TRBV14 and J is TRBJ2-2; TRBD1 aligns across 7 bases. CDR3 length: 16 residues. Trimming removed 1 base from V and 3 bases from J; junction bases left unmatched: 5. Germline lookup yields CDR1 SGHDN and CDR2 FVKESK. The CDR3 here is CASSQVSRGYTGELFF. CDR3 bases: TGTGCCAGCAGCCAAGTTTCCAGGGGGTACACCGGGGAGCTGTTTTTT.

In this sample, this clonotype turned up a few times. Here the CDR3 reads CATGTRERATDTQYF. As DNA, the CDR3 is TGTGCCACCGGGACGAGAGAAAGGGCCACAGATACGCAGTATTTT. The chain carries TRBV15 and TRBJ2-3; D might be TRBD1 or TRBD2, each matching 5 bases. The V gene's germline CDR1 is LNHNV and CDR2 YYDKDF (reference sequence). V gave up 8 bases and J gave up 2 bases, with 17 bases separating them. The CDR3 runs to 15 residues.

This chain links TRBV6-1 with TRBJ2-3, with 9 bases aligning to TRBD2. Germline V CDR1 and CDR2: MNHNS, SASEGT. The CDR3 totals 14 residues. V was pared by 7 bases and J by 4 bases, with 6 bases of the junction left unmatched. CDR3 DNA: TGTGCCAGCACGGCGGGGGGGCCCCCAGATACGCAGTATTTT. This translates into CASTAGGPPDTQYF.

V usage is TRBV13 and J usage is TRBJ2-7; 7 bases are a match to TRBD2. The germline V gene has CDR1 PRHDT and CDR2 FYEKMQ (reference sequence). With 5 bases clipped from V and 0 bases from J, the junction kept 19 bases outside the gene matches. The CDR3 consists of 19 residues. The CDR3, as DNA: TGTGCCAGCAGCCCCCAAGGGACTACGCTCCCTCCGTTCTCCTACGAGCAGTACTTC. This codes for CASSPQGTTLPPFSYEQYF. The complete variable domain, with remaining parts taken from reference TRBV13 and TRBJ2-7, reads AAGVIQSPRHLIKEKRETATLKCYPIPRHDTVYWYQQGPGQDPQFLISFYEKMQSDKGSIPDRFSAQQFSDYHSELNMSSLELGDSALYFCASSPQGTTLPPFSYEQYFGPGTRLTVT.

For this clonotype: At one end the junction does not follow the germline gene, possibly because of a read error. V gene TRBV12-3 or TRBV12-4 combines with J gene TRBJ2-7, with a tentative D call TRBD2 (5 bases). The CDR3 loop spans 14 amino acids. The CDR3 loop reads CASSLGSIVNEQFF. CDR3 nucleotide sequence: TGTGCCAGCAGTTTGGGGAGTATTGTGAATGAGCAATTCTTC.

The chain is built from TRBV28 and TRBJ2-5; no firm D call. Judging by the DNA end, TRBJ2-1 fits better; the J call may be wrong. Germline loops: CDR1 MDHEN, CDR2 SYDVKM. The CDR3 covers 13 residues. The CDR3 DNA reads as TGTGCCAGCAGGGGCGGAGCGTTCGGAGAGCAGTTCTTC. Protein sequence: CASRGGAFGEQFF.

The sample holds a few counts of this clonotype. The chain employs TRBV20-1 and TRBJ2-7, with D hard to call. Trimming removed 3 bases at V and 4 bases at J, with 13 bases between. The CDR3 totals 13 residues. Germline CDR1 reads DFQATT; CDR2 reads SNEGSKA (reference sequence). CDR3 sequence reads: CSASPGRMYEQYF. CDR3 nucleotide sequence: TGCAGTGCTAGCCCTGGACGGATGTACGAGCAGTACTTC.

As concerns this clonotype: A junction end diverges from the germline sequence, so it may reflect a read error. The chain employs TRBV12-3 or TRBV12-4 and TRBJ2-3; D gene uncertain. This CDR3 has 14 amino acids. This CDR3 is CASLLGLSTDTQYF. The CDR3 DNA follows: TGCGCCAGCCTACTGGGCCTTAGCACAGATACGCAGTATTTT.